These 26 T cell receptor beta chains originate from one sample sequenced in a study of blood T cell repertoires in COVID-19. Here immunoSEQ multiplex PCR was the method, and the copy in TCRdb shows in-frame clones only, minus some. This sample has over 70,000 clones, with about 90% found just once. What was sequenced was peripheral blood. The source of these receptors is a man older than 75 with acute or convalescent COVID-19.

V gene TRBV5-4 combines with J gene TRBJ2-5, with D tentatively TRBD1 (6 bases). This CDR3 region has 14 residues. The V gene's germline CDR1 is SGHNT and CDR2 YYREEE (reference sequence). The ends were cut back, 0 bases at V and 5 bases at J, with 11 bases in the middle. The CDR3 region is CASSLAGAEETQYF. CDR3 nucleotides: TGTGCCAGCAGCTTGGCAGGGGCGGAGGAGACCCAGTACTTC. Together with reference TRBV5-4 and TRBJ2-5, the CDR3 gives the full variable domain: ETGVTQSPTHLIKTRGQQVTLRCSSQSGHNTVSWYQQALGQGPQFIFQYYREEENGRGNFPPRFSGLQFPNYSSELNVNALELDDSALYLCASSLAGAEETQYFGPGTRLLVL.

This sequence joins TRBV18 and TRBJ1-1; no definite D call. Germline CDR1 is KGHSH and CDR2 is LQKENI. This CDR3 is 14 amino acids long. The V end was cut by 0 bases, the J end by 1 base, with 6 bases between. CDR3 nucleotides: TGTGCCAGCTCACCACCCCTTAGGAACACTGAAGCTTTCTTT. Translation gives CASSPPLRNTEAFF. Based on the CDR3 plus reference TRBV18 and TRBJ1-1, the full variable domain is NAGVMQNPRHLVRRRGQEARLRCSPMKGHSHVYWYRQLPEEGLKFMVYLQKENIIDESGMPKERFSAEFPKEGPSILRIQQVVRGDSAAYFCASSPPLRNTEAFFGQGTRLTVV.

In DNA, the CDR3 is TGTGCCAGCAGCTTAGGGGACAGGAGCTCTGGAAACACCATATATTTT. Its translation is CASSLGDRSSGNTIYF. This rearrangement joins TRBV7-9 to TRBJ1-3; 8 positions match TRBD1. The CDR3 is 16 residues long. CDR1 SEHNR and CDR2 FQNEAQ come from the germline V gene (reference sequence). Germline trimming cut 1 base from V and 0 bases from J; bases unmatched to any gene: 2.

The chain joins TRBV7-2 to TRBJ1-2; D ambiguous. Germline CDR1 SGHTA, CDR2 FQGNSA. Trimming took 1 base from V and 4 from J, leaving 10 bases between them. The CDR3 covers 14 residues. The CDR3 DNA is TGTGCCAGCAGCTTAGAAAGGCCTAGCTATGGCTACACCTTC. This codes for CASSLERPSYGYTF. The full variable domain, in which reference TRBV7-2 and TRBJ1-2 provide the parts outside the CDR3, is GAGVSQSPSNKVTEKGKDVELRCDPISGHTALYWYRQSLGQGLEFLIYFQGNSAPDKSGLPSDRFSAERTGGSVSTLTIQRTQQEDSAVYLCASSLERPSYGYTFGSGTRLTVV.

This clone was recorded only once. The gene calls are TRBV7-2 and TRBJ2-1, with 9 nucleotides matching TRBD2. V was pared by 3 bases and J by 3 bases, with 3 bases of the junction left unmatched. The CDR3 totals 15 residues. From germline, CDR1 is SGHTA and CDR2 FQGNSA. The CDR3 nucleotides read TGTGCCAGCAGCTTTTCTAGCGGGAACTACAATGAGCAGTTCTTC. Encoded protein: CASSFSSGNYNEQFF.

The chain has TRBV24-1 and TRBJ1-1; possible D gene TRBD1, 5 bases. The V end lost 9 bases, the J end lost 2 bases, and 12 bases lay between the germline ends. The CDR3 length is 13 residues. Germline V lookup: CDR1 KGHDR, CDR2 SFDVKD. DNA for the CDR3: TGTGCCACCGTTAGGACAAATAACACTGAAGCTTTCTTT. Amino acids: CATVRTNNTEAFF.

This rearrangement joins TRBV5-1 to TRBJ1-5, with D unclear. Germline V CDR1 and CDR2: SGHRS, YFSETQ. The CDR3 is made up of 14 amino acids. V lost 0 bases and J 4 bases, leaving 8 bases between the germline ends. The CDR3 DNA reads TGCGCCAGCAGCTTGGGAGGGTTTAATCAGCCCCAGCATTTT. The encoded protein is CASSLGGFNQPQHF.

The chain joins TRBV29-1 to TRBJ2-2, with D possibly TRBD1 on 6 matching bases. Germline CDR1 and CDR2: SQVTM and ANQGSEA. V was clipped by 4 bases and J by 2 bases, with 8 bases between them. CDR3 size: 13 residues. CDR3 sequence reads: CSVAGHNTGELFF. The CDR3 region has the DNA TGCAGCGTTGCGGGACATAACACCGGGGAGCTGTTTTTT.

The rearrangement joins TRBV28 to TRBJ2-7; 7 nucleotides match TRBD2. The CDR3 is 16 residues long. Trimming cost V 4 bases and J 2 bases; bases outside gene matches: 11. Looked up from germline, CDR1 is MDHEN and CDR2 is SYDVKM. Here the CDR3 reads CASSSLSGNSAYEQYF. The CDR3 DNA reads as TGTGCCAGCAGTTCCCTCAGCGGGAACAGCGCCTACGAGCAGTACTTC.

The rearrangement uses TRBV18 and TRBJ1-5; D may be TRBD1 (6 bases). The germline V and J ends were trimmed by 4 bases and 10 bases, with 17 bases remaining between them. Germline CDR1 reads KGHSH; CDR2 reads LQKENI. The CDR3 consists of 14 residues. CDR3 coding DNA: TGTGCCAGCTCACGACAACAGGGAATTGGTCCCCAGCATTTT. It yields the protein CASSRQQGIGPQHF.

The chain combines TRBV11-3 with TRBJ2-7; D may be TRBD2 (6 bases). Trimming removed 0 bases at V and 2 bases at J, with 11 bases between. Germline-derived CDR1 and CDR2 are SGHNT and YENEEA. The CDR3 covers 15 residues. The CDR3: CASSLDQGGPYEQYF. CDR3 DNA: TGTGCCAGCAGCTTAGACCAGGGAGGACCCTACGAGCAGTACTTC.

This chain links TRBV7-2 with TRBJ2-7, with a possible D match to TRBD2 (5 bases). The CDR3 has 14 residues. The V and J ends lost 0 bases and 1 base respectively, with 7 bases between them. The germline V gene has CDR1 SGHTA and CDR2 FQGNSA. CDR3 bases: TGTGCCAGCAGCTTAGCTTCGGGGTCCTACGAGCAGTACTTC. Its protein product is CASSLASGSYEQYF.

The chain uses TRBV6-4 and TRBJ2-2; possibly TRBD2 for D (5 bases). V dropped 2 bases and J dropped 4 bases, with 11 bases sitting between them. Looked up from germline, CDR1 is MRHNA and CDR2 is SNTAGT. The CDR3 loop spans 15 amino acids. CDR3 loop: CASSDEGDGTGELFF. In nucleotides, the CDR3 is TGTGCCAGCAGTGACGAGGGAGATGGCACCGGGGAGCTGTTTTTT.

This rearrangement joins TRBV4-1 to TRBJ2-3; TRBD2 matches at 8 bases. With V trimmed by 4 bases and J by 0 bases, 3 bases remained unmatched. Germline V lookup: CDR1 MGHRA, CDR2 YSYEKL. This CDR3 has 15 residues. The CDR3 loop reads CASSLSGASTDTQYF. The CDR3 nucleotides are TGCGCCAGCAGCCTTAGCGGGGCAAGCACAGATACGCAGTATTTT.

The chain is built from TRBV10-1 and TRBJ1-6, with D possibly matching TRBD1 (5 bases). This CDR3 is built from 14 residues. CDR1 is WNHNN, CDR2 SYGVQD, per germline (reference sequence). The V end lost 4 bases, the J end lost 9 bases, and 13 bases lay between the germline ends. CDR3 in amino acids: CASSAGTRGSPLHF. In nucleotides, the CDR3 is TGCGCCAGCAGTGCCGGGACTAGGGGTTCACCCCTCCACTTT.

This clone was recorded once. The rearrangement joins TRBV7-9 to TRBJ1-1; unclear D gene. V was trimmed by 7 bases and J by 2 bases, leaving 17 bases between them. The germline CDR1 and CDR2 sequences are SEHNR and FQNEAQ (reference sequence). The CDR3 spans 15 residues. CDR3 region: CASTLYEGGNTEAFF. The CDR3 region has the DNA TGTGCCAGCACCCTCTACGAGGGCGGAAACACTGAAGCTTTCTTT.

V gene TRBV3-1 (or the pseudogene TRBV3-2) combines with J gene TRBJ1-4, with a weak D call TRBD1 (6 bases). The V gene lost 7 bases and the J gene lost 6 bases, with 18 bases spanning the gap. The CDR3 runs 15 residues. The germline gives CDR1 LGHDT, CDR2 YNNKEL (reference sequence). The CDR3 nucleotides are TGTGCCAGCACCCAGATGGGGGCTGGGGATGAAAAACTGTTTTTT. Encoded protein: CASTQMGAGDEKLFF.

The rearrangement joins TRBV15 to TRBJ2-7, with 9 bases aligning to TRBD2. CDR1 and CDR2 from the germline V gene are LNHNV and YYDKDF (reference sequence). V lost 5 bases and J lost 3; bases outside the gene matches: 8. The CDR3 loop spans 15 amino acids. CDR3 loop: CATSGSGSKGYEQYF. CDR3 coding DNA: TGTGCCACCAGCGGTAGCGGGAGTAAGGGCTACGAGCAGTACTTC.

V and J are TRBV14 and TRBJ2-1, with 10 bases that match TRBD2. Germline V gives CDR1 SGHDN, CDR2 FVKESK. V trimming: 5 bases; J trimming: 4 bases; junction bases outside the gene matches: 11. This CDR3 is 17 amino acids long. CDR3 in amino acids: CASSDKGLANLYNEQFF. Here the CDR3 DNA reads TGTGCCAGCAGCGATAAGGGACTAGCGAATTTATACAATGAGCAGTTCTTC.

The chain joins TRBV9 to TRBJ2-3, with 9 bases identical to TRBD2. The CDR3 is 16 residues long. The germline V gene has CDR1 SGDLS and CDR2 YYNGEE. The J segment lost 3 bases and the V segment lost 4 bases, leaving 9 bases of the junction unmatched. CDR3 in amino acids: CASSLLAGAGTDTQYF. CDR3 bases: TGTGCCAGCAGCTTATTAGCGGGAGCGGGGACAGATACGCAGTATTTT.

The chain recombines TRBV11-3 with TRBJ2-1; TRBD2 matches 8 bases. V lost 7 bases, J lost 8 bases, and 7 bases stayed unmatched. CDR1 and CDR2 (germline): SGHNT, YENEEA. The CDR3 length is 13 residues. The CDR3 here is CASTPGGSYEQFF. In DNA, the CDR3 is TGTGCCAGCACCCCGGGGGGGAGTTATGAGCAGTTCTTC.

V is TRBV19 and J is TRBJ1-5; D gene uncertain. Trimming removed 3 bases from V and 7 bases from J, with 16 bases in between. Germline V gene lookup returns CDR1 LNHDA and CDR2 SQIVND (reference sequence). This CDR3 spans 15 amino acids. The CDR3 is CASSMGPAGGQPQHF. The CDR3, as DNA: TGTGCCAGTAGTATGGGTCCAGCCGGAGGCCAGCCCCAGCATTTT. The full variable domain, rest sourced from reference TRBV19 and TRBJ1-5, is DGGITQSPKYLFRKEGQNVTLSCEQNLNHDAMYWYRQDPGQGLRLIYYSQIVNDFQKGDIAEGYSVSREKKESFPLTVTSAQKNPTAFYLCASSMGPAGGQPQHFGDGTRLSIL.

The chain uses TRBV5-8 and TRBJ1-2; D possibly corresponds to TRBD1 (6 bases). Germline V lookup: CDR1 SGHTS, CDR2 YDEGEE. CDR3 length equals 13 residues. Trimming took off 0 bases at V and 7 bases at J, with 10 bases between the two ends. The CDR3 DNA reads TGTGCCAGCAGCTTGGACAGGGTGGGTGGCTACACCTTC. It encodes CASSLDRVGGYTF.

This clone was recorded only once. The chain combines TRBV2 with TRBJ2-7, with 10 positions matching TRBD1. Germline V gene data show CDR1 as SNHLY and CDR2 as FYNNEI. The junction had 8 bases not matched to a gene; V was cut back by 7 bases and J by 5 bases. This CDR3 has 14 residues. The CDR3 sequence is CASTRQGAIDEQYF. In DNA, the CDR3 is TGTGCCAGCACCCGACAGGGGGCGATCGACGAGCAGTACTTC.

The V call is TRBV7-2, the J call TRBJ2-1, with D possibly matching TRBD2 (6 bases). This CDR3 comprises 15 residues. Germline V lookup: CDR1 SGHTA, CDR2 FQGNSA. Trimming removed 3 bases at V and 8 bases at J, with 17 bases between. This CDR3 is CASSFTTRRDDEQFF. In DNA, the CDR3 is TGTGCCAGCAGCTTTACGACTAGGAGGGACGATGAGCAGTTCTTC. Based on the CDR3 plus reference TRBV7-2 and TRBJ2-1, the full variable domain is GAGVSQSPSNKVTEKGKDVELRCDPISGHTALYWYRQSLGQGLEFLIYFQGNSAPDKSGLPSDRFSAERTGGSVSTLTIQRTQQEDSAVYLCASSFTTRRDDEQFFGPGTRLTVL.

A few counts support this clone. The DNA for the CDR3 is TGTGCCAGCAGCTTAGCGGGACAGGGTATCAATCAGCCCCAGCATTTT. Translated: CASSLAGQGINQPQHF. This chain uses TRBV7-2 with TRBJ1-5; TRBD1 agrees at 9 bases. Germline lookup yields CDR1 SGHTA and CDR2 FQGNSA. The CDR3 extends over 16 amino acids. The J segment lost 3 bases and the V segment lost 0 bases, leaving 3 bases of the junction unmatched.